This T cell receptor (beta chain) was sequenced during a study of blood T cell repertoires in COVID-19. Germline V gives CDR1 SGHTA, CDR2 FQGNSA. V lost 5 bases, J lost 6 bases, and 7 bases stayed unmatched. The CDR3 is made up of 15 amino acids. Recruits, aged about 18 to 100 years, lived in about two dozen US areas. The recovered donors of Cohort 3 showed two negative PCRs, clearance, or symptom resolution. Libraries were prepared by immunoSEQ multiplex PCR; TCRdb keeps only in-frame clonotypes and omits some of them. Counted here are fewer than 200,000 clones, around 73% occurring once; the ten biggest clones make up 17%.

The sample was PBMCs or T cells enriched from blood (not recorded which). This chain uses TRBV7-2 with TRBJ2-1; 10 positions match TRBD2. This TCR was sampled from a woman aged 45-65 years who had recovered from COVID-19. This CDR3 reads CASSAGTSASNEQFF. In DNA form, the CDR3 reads TGTGCCAGCAGCGCAGGGACTAGCGCTTCCAATGAGCAGTTCTTC.